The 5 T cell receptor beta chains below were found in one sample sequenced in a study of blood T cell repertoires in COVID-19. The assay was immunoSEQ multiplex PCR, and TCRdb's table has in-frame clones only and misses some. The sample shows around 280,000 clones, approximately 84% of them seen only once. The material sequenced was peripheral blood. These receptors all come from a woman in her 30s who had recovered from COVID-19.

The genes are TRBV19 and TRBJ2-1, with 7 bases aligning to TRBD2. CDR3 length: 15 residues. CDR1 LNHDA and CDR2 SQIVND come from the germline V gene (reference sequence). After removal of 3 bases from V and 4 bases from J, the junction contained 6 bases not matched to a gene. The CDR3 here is CASSIDGRGYNEQFF. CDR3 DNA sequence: TGTGCCAGTAGTATCGACGGGCGGGGGTACAATGAGCAGTTCTTC.

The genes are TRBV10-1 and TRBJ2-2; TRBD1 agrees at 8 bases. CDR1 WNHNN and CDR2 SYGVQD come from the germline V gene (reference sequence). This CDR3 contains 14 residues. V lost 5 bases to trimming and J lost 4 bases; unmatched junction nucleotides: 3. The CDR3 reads CASSRTGSTGELFF. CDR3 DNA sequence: TGCGCCAGCAGTCGGACAGGGAGCACCGGGGAGCTGTTTTTT.

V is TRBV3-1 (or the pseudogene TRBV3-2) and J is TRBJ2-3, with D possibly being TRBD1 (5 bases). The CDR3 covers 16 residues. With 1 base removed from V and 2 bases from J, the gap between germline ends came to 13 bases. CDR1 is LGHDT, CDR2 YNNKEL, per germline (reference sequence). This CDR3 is CASSQVGASFTDTQYF. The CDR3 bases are TGTGCCAGCAGCCAAGTTGGGGCCTCCTTCACAGATACGCAGTATTTT.

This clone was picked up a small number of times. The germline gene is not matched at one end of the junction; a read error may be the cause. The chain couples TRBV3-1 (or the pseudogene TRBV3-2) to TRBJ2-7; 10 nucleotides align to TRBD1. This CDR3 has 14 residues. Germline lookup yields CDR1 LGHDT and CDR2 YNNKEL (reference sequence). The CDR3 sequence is CASSQTPHAGQGTF. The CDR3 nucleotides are TGTGCCAGCAGCCAAACCCCCCACGCGGGACAGGGGACCTTC.

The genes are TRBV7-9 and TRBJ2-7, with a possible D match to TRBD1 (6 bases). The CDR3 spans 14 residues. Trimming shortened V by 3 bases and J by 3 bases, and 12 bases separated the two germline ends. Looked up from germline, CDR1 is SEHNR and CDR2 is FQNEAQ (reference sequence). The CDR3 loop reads CASSFGDIGYEQYF. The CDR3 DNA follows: TGTGCCAGCAGCTTTGGGGACATCGGCTACGAGCAGTACTTC.